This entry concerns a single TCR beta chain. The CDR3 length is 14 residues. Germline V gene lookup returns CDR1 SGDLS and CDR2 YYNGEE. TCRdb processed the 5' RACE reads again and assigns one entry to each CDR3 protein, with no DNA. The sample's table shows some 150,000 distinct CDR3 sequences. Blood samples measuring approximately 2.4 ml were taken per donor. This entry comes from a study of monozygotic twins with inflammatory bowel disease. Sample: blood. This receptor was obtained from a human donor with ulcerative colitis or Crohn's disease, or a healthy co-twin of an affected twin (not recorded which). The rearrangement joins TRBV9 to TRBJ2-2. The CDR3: CASSIAPLTGELFF.